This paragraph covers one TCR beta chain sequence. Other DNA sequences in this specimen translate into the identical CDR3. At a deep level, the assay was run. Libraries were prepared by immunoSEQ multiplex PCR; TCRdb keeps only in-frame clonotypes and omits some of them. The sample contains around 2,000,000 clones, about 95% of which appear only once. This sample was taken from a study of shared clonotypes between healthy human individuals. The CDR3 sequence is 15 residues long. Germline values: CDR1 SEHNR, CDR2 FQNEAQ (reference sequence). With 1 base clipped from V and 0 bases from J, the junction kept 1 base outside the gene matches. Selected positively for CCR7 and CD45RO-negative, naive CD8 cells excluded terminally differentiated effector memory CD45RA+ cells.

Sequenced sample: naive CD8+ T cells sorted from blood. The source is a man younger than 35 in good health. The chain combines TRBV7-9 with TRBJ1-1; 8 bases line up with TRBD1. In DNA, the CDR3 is TGTGCCAGCAGCTTAGGGGGACAGGTGAACACTGAAGCTTTCTTT. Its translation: CASSLGGQVNTEAFF.